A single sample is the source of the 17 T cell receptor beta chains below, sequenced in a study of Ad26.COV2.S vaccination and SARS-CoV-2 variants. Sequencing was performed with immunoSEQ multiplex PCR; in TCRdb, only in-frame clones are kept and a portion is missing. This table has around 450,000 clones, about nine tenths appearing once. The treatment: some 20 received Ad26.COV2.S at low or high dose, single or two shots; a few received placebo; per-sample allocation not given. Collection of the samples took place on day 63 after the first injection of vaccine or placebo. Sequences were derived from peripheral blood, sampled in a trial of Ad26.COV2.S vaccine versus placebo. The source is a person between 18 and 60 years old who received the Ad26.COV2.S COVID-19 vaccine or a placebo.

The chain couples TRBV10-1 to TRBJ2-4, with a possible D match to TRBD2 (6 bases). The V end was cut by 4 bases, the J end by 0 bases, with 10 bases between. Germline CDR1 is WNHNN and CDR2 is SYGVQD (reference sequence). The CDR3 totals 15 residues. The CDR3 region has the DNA TGCGCCAGCAGTGGAAGGGGACTAGCCAAAAACATTCAGTACTTC. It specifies CASSGRGLAKNIQYF.

The CDR3 sequence: CATSDRPGELFF. The CDR3 region has the DNA TGTGCCACCAGTGATCGTCCCGGGGAGCTGTTTTTT. This rearrangement joins TRBV24-1 to TRBJ2-2; D gene ambiguous. From germline, CDR1 is KGHDR and CDR2 SFDVKD. V lost 3 bases, J lost 6 bases, and 4 bases lay in between. CDR3 length equals 12 residues.

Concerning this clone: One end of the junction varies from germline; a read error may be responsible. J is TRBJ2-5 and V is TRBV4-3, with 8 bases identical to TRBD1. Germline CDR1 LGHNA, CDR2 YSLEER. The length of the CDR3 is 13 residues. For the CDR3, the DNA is TGCACCAGCCGGGACAGGTACCAAGAGACCCAGTACTTC. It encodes CTSRDRYQETQYF.

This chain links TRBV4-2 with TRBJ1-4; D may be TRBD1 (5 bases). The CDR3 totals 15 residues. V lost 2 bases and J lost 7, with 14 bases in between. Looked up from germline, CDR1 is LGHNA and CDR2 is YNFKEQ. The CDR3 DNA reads TGTGCCAGCAGCCAATTTACAGGTAGGCGTGAAAAACTGTTTTTT. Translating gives CASSQFTGRREKLFF.

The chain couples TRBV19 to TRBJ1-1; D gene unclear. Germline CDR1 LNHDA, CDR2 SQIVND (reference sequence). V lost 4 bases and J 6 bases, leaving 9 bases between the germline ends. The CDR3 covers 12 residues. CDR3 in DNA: TGTGCCAGTAGTAAGGGAGTGGCTGAAGCTTTCTTT. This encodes CASSKGVAEAFF.

CDR3 sequence: CASSSPRGSSYEQYF. Written as DNA, the CDR3 is TGTGCCAGCAGCTCCCCCCGAGGGTCCTCCTACGAGCAGTACTTC. The chain couples TRBV7-8 to TRBJ2-7; possible D gene TRBD2, 5 bases. The germline V gene has CDR1 SGHVS and CDR2 FQNEAQ. Trimming removed 4 bases at V and 0 bases at J, with 13 bases between. The CDR3 has 15 residues.

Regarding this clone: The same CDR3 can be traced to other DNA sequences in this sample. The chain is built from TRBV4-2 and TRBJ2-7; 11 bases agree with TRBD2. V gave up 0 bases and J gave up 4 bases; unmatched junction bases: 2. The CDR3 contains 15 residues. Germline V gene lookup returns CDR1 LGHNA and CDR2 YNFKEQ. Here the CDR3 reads CASSQETSGSYEQYF. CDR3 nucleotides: TGTGCCAGCAGCCAAGAAACTAGCGGGAGTTACGAGCAGTACTTC.

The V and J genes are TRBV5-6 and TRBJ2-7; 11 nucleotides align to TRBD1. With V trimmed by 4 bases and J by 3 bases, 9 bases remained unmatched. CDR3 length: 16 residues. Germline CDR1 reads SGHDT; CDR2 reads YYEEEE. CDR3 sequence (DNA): TGTGCCAGCAGCAGCCCGTGGGACAGGGGGTTCTACGAGCAGTACTTC. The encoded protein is CASSSPWDRGFYEQYF.

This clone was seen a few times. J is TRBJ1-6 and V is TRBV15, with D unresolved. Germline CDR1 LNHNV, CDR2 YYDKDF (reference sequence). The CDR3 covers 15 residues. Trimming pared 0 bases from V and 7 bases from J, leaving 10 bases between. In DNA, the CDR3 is TGTGCCACCAGCAGAGATACCGGGCCGAATTCACCCCTCCACTTT. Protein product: CATSRDTGPNSPLHF. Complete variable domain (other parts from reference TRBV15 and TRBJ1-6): DAMVIQNPRYQVTQFGKPVTLSCSQTLNHNVMYWYQQKSSQAPKLLFHYYDKDFNNEADTPDNFQSRRPNTSFCFLDIRSPGLGDTAMYLCATSRDTGPNSPLHFGNGTRLTVT.

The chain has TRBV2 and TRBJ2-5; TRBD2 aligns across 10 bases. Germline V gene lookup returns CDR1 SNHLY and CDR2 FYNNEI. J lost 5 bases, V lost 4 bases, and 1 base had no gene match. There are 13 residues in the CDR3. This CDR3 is CASSGAGGETQYF. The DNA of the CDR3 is TGTGCCAGCAGTGGAGCGGGAGGGGAGACCCAGTACTTC.

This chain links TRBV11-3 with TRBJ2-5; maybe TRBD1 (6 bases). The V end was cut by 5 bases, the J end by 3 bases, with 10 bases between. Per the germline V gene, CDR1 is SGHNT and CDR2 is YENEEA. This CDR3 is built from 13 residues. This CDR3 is CASSRGQKETQYF. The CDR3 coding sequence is TGTGCCAGCAGCCGTGGACAGAAAGAGACCCAGTACTTC.

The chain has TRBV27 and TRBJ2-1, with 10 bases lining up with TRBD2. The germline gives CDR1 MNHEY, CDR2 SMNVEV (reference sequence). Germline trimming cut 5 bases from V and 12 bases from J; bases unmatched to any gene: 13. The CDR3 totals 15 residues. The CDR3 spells CASSLGQSSGSGQFF. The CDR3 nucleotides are TGTGCCAGCAGTCTAGGACAGTCTAGCGGGAGTGGGCAGTTCTTC.

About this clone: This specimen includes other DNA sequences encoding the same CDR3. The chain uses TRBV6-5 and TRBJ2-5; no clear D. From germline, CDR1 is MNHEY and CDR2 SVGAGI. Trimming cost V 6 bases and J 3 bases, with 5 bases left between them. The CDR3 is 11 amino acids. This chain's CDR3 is CASSRKETQYF. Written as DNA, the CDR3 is TGTGCCAGCAGCCGAAAAGAGACCCAGTACTTC.

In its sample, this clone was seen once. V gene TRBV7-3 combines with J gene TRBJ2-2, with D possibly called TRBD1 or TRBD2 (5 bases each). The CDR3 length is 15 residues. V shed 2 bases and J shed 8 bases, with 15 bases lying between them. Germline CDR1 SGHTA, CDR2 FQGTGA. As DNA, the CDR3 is TGTGCCAGCAGCTTATTAGTGGGACCGGCGGGGGAGCTGTTTTTT. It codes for CASSLLVGPAGELFF.

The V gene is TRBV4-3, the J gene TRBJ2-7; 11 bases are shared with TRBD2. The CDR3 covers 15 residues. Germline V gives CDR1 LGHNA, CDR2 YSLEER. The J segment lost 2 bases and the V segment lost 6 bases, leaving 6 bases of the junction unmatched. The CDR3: CASSSGLAATYEQYF. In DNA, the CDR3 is TGCGCCAGCAGTTCGGGACTAGCGGCAACCTACGAGCAGTACTTC.

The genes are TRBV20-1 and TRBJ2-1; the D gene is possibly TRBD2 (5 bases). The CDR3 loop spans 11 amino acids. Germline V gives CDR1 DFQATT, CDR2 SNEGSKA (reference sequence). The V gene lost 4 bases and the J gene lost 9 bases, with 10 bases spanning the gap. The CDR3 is CSATLASEQFF. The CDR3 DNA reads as TGCAGTGCTACTCTAGCCTCTGAGCAGTTCTTC.

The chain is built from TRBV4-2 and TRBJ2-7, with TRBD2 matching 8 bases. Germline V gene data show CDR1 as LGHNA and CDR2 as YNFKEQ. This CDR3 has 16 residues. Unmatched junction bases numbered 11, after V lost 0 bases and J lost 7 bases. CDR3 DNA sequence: TGTGCCAGCAGCCAAGATCTTGGACTAGCAAGTGGGGAGCAGTACTTC. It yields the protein CASSQDLGLASGEQYF.